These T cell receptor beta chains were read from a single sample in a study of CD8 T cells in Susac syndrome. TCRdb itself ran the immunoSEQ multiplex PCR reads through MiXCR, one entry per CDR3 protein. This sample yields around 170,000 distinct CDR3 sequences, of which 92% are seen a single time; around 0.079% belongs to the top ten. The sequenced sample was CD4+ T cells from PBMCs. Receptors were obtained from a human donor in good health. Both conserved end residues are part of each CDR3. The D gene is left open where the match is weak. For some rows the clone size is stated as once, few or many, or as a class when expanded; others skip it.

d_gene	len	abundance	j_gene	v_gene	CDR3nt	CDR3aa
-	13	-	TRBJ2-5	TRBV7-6	TGTGCCAGCAGCTCAGGGGTCCCAGAGACCCAGTACTTC	CASSSGVPETQYF
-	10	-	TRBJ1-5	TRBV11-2	TGTGCCAGCAGTTATCAGCCCCAGCATTTT	CASSYQPQHF
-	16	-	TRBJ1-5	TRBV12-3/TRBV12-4	TGTGCCAGCAGTTTGGCAGGGATCTCGGGCAATCAGCCCCAGCATTTT	CASSLAGISGNQPQHF
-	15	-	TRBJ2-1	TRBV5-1	TGCGCCAGCAGCTTTCAGGGGCCTGGTTACAATGAGCAGTTCTTC	CASSFQGPGYNEQFF
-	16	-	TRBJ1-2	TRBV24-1	TGTGCCACCAGTGACCCACGGGACCTCTCCTTCTATGGCTACACCTTC	CATSDPRDLSFYGYTF
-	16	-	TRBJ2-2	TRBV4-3	TGCGCCAGCAGCCCCGGGACTCTGCGTTCCACCGGGGAGCTGTTTTTT	CASSPGTLRSTGELFF
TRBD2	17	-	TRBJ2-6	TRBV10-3	TGTGCCATCAGTGAGTCCCCGGGGGGGCTTGGGGCCAACGTCCTGACTTTC	CAISESPGGLGANVLTF
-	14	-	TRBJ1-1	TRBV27	TGTGCCAGCAGTTTAAACAGGGCGGGGGGTGAAGCTTTCTTT	CASSLNRAGGEAFF
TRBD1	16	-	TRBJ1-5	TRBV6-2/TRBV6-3	TGTGCCAGCAGTCAGAGACAGGGTCAAGGCAATCAGCCCCAGCATTTT	CASSQRQGQGNQPQHF
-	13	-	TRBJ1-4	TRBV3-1	TGTGCCAGCAGCCAAGGAAACAGGCAAAAACTGTTTTTT	CASSQGNRQKLFF
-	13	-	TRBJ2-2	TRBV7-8	TGTGCCAGCAGCGGAACGAACACCGGGGAGCTGTTTTTT	CASSGTNTGELFF
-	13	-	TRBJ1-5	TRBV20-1	TGCAGTGCCATGGGCCAGGGTGGCCAGCCCCAGCATTTT	CSAMGQGGQPQHF
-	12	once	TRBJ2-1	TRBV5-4	TGTGCCAGCAGCTTGGGGGTGAATGAGCAGTTCTTC	CASSLGVNEQFF
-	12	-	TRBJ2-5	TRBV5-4	TGTGCCAGCAGCGGGGATAGGGGGACCCAGTACTTC	CASSGDRGTQYF
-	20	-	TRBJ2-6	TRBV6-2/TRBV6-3	TGTGCCAGCACGGGGGCCACAGGGAAGGGTGCTAAGGACGGGGCCAACGTCCTGACTTTC	CASTGATGKGAKDGANVLTF
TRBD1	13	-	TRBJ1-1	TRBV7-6	TGTAGCAGCAGCTTATCCAGGGGGCGAGAGGCTTTCTTT	CSSSLSRGREAFF
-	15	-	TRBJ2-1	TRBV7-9	TGTGCCAGCAGCCCCTTGGGGACATATTACAATGAGCAGTTCTTC	CASSPLGTYYNEQFF
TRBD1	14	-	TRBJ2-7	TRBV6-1	TGTGCCAGCAGCTCGGACAGGGGGTACTACGAGCAGTACTTC	CASSSDRGYYEQYF
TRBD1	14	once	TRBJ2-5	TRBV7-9	TGTGCCAGCAGCTTTCCGACAGGGAAGGAGACCCAGTACTTC	CASSFPTGKETQYF
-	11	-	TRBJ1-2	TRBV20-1	TGCAGTGCTAATACCAGGGAGGGCTACACCTTC	CSANTREGYTF
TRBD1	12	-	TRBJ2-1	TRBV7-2	TGTGCCAGCAGCCGACAGGGTAATGAGCAGTTCTTC	CASSRQGNEQFF
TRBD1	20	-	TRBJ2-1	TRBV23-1	TGCGCCAGCAGTCATCGAGCGGACAGGGATCTCCCCATATCCTACAATGAGCAGTTCTTC	CASSHRADRDLPISYNEQFF
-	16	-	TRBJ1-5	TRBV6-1	TGTGCCAGCAGTCCCCAATTTCGACAGAGCAATCAGCCCCAGCATTTT	CASSPQFRQSNQPQHF
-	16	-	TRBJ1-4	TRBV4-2	TGTGCCAGCAGCCAAGCCCCGGGAGGGGTTCGAGAAAAACTGTTTTTT	CASSQAPGGVREKLFF
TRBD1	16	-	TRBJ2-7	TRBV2	TGTGCCAGCAGTAACTCGGGACAGGCGGGTAGCTACGAGCAGTACTTC	CASSNSGQAGSYEQYF
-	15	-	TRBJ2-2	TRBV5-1	TGCGCCAGCAGCCGGGGGACCGCGACTACCGGGGAGCTGTTTTTT	CASSRGTATTGELFF
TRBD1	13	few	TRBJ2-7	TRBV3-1	TGTGCCAGCAGCCGGGACAGCCCCTACGAGCAGTACTTC	CASSRDSPYEQYF
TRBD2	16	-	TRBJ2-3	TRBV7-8	TGTGCCAGCAGCTTAGGTGGTCCAGGGAGGGCAGATACGCAGTATTTT	CASSLGGPGRADTQYF
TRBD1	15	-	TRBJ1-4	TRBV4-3	TGCGCCAGCAGCCGGGACAGGGCAACTAATGAAAAACTGTTTTTT	CASSRDRATNEKLFF
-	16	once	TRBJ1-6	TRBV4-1	TGCGCCAGCAGCCAAGATCCATCGGACACGAGCACTCCCCTCCACTTT	CASSQDPSDTSTPLHF
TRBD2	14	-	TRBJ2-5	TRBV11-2	TGTGCCAGCAGCCCTGGACTAGACCAAGAGACCCAGTACTTC	CASSPGLDQETQYF
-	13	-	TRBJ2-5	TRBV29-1	TGCAGCGTTGAACTAGGGTCCCAAGAGACCCAGTACTTC	CSVELGSQETQYF
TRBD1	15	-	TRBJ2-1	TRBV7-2	TGTGCCAGCAGCCTATCACAGGGGGCGGGCTCTGAGCAGTTCTTC	CASSLSQGAGSEQFF
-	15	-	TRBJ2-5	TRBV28	TGTGCCAGCAGTCTCCGGTGGGGGGCTCCCGAGACCCAGTACTTC	CASSLRWGAPETQYF
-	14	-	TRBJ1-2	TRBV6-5	TGTGCCAGCACCAACAGGGCCTTTAGCACGAGCTACACCTTC	CASTNRAFSTSYTF
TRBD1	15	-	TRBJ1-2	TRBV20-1	TGCAGTGCTAGCCCCAGACAGGGGATCTTCGGGGGCTACACCTTC	CSASPRQGIFGGYTF
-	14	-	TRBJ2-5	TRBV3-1	TGTGCCAGCAGCCACCGGGGAGCGCAAGAGACCCAGTACTTC	CASSHRGAQETQYF
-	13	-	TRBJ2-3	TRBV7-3	TGTGCCAGCAGGGATAGAAACACAGATACGCAGTATTTT	CASRDRNTDTQYF
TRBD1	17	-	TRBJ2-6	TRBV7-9	TGTGCCAGCAGCTTAGCCCCGACAGGGACCGGGGCCAACGTCCTGACTTTC	CASSLAPTGTGANVLTF
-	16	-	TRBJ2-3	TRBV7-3	TGTGCCAGCAGCTTAACATCCCCTGGTGGCACAGATACGCAGTATTTT	CASSLTSPGGTDTQYF
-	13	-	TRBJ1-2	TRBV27	TGTGCCAGCTCCTCCATGACCCCGCGGGGCTACACCTTC	CASSSMTPRGYTF
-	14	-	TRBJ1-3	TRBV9	TGTGCCAGCAGCGCGGGAAACTCTGGAAACACCATATATTTT	CASSAGNSGNTIYF
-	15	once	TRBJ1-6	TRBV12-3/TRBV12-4	TGTGCCAGCAGTTTTTGGATAGGGAACAGTTCACCCCTCCACTTT	CASSFWIGNSSPLHF
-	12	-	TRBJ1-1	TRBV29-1	TGCAGCGTTCGACAGCCGAACACTGAAGCTTTCTTT	CSVRQPNTEAFF
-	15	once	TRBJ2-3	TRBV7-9	TGTGCCAGCAGCCCCCGGAGAGGGCAGGCAGATACGCAGTATTTT	CASSPRRGQADTQYF
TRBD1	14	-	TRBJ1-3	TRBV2	TGTGCCAGCAGGGGACAGGGACCTGGAAACACCATATATTTT	CASRGQGPGNTIYF
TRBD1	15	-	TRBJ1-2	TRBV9	TGTGCCAGCAGCGTAGTTGAGACAGGGCTCTATGGCTACACCTTC	CASSVVETGLYGYTF
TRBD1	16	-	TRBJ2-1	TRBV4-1	TGCGCCAGCAGCCACGAATTACAGGGGGTATACAATGAGCAGTTCTTC	CASSHELQGVYNEQFF
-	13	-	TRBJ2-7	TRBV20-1	TGCAGTGCTAACCTCCTAACCGGGTTCGAGCAGTACTTC	CSANLLTGFEQYF
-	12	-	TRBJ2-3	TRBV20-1	TGCAGTGCTAGAGATGTCACAGATACGCAGTATTTT	CSARDVTDTQYF
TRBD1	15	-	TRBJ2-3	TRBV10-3	TGTGCCATCAGGAAGACAGGGGTAGGCACAGATACGCAGTATTTT	CAIRKTGVGTDTQYF
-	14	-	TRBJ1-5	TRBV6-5	TGTGCCAGCAGTCCGGGACAACAAAATCAGCCCCAGCATTTT	CASSPGQQNQPQHF
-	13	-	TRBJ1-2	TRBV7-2	TGTGCCAGCAGCTATTGGACAGAAGATGGCTACACCTTC	CASSYWTEDGYTF
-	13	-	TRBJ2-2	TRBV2	TGTGCCAGCACCTTGGGGGTCACCGGGGAGCTGTTTTTT	CASTLGVTGELFF